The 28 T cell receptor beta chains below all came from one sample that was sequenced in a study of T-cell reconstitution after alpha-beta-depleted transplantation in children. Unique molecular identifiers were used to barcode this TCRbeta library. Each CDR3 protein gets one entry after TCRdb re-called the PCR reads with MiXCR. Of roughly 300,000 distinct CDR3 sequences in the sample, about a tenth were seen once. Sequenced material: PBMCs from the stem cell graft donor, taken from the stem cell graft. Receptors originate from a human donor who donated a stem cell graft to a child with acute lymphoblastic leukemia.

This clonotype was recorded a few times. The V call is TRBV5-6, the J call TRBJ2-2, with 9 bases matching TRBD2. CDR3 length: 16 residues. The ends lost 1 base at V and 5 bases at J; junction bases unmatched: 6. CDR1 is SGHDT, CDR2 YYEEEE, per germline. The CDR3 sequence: CASSLQTSGPTGELFF. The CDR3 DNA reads TGTGCCAGCAGCTTGCAAACTAGCGGGCCGACCGGGGAGCTGTTTTTT.

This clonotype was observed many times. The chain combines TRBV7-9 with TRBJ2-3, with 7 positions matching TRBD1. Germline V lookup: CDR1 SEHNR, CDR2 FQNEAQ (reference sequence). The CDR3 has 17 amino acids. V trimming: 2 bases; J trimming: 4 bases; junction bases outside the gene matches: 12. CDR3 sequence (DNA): TGTGCCAGCAGCTTACACGGCCGACAGGGTTGGTCAGATACGCAGTATTTT. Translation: CASSLHGRQGWSDTQYF.

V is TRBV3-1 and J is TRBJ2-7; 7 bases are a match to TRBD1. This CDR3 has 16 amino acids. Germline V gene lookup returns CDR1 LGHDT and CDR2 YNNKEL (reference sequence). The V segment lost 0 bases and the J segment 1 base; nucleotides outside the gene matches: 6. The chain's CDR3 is CASSQETGTASYEQYF. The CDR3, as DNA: TGTGCCAGCAGCCAAGAAACTGGGACAGCATCCTACGAGCAGTACTTC.

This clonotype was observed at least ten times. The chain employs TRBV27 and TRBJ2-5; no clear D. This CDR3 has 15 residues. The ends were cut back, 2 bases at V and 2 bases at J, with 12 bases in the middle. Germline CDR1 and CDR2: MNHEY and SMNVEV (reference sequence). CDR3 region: CASSLGAGLQETQYF. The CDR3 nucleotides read TGTGCCAGCAGTTTAGGTGCTGGGTTACAAGAGACCCAGTACTTC.

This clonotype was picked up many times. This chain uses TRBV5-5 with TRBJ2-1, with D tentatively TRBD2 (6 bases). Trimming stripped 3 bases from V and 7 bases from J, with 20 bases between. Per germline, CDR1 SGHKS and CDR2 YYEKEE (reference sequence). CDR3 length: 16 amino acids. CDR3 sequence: CASSSTLAHAGNEQFF. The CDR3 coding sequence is TGTGCCAGCAGCTCGACCCTAGCGCACGCGGGTAATGAGCAGTTCTTC. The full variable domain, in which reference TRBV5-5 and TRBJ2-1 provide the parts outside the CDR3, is DAGVTQSPTHLIKTRGQQVTLRCSPISGHKSVSWYQQVLGQGPQFIFQYYEKEERGRGNFPDRFSARQFPNYSSELNVNALLLGDSALYLCASSSTLAHAGNEQFFGPGTRLTVL.

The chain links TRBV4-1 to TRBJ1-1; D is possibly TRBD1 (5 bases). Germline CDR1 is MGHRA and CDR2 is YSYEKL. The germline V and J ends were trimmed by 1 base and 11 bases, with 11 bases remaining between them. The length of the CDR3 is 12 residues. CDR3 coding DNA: TGCGCCAGCAGCCAAGGGGAGGGGCTGGCTTTCTTT. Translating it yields CASSQGEGLAFF.

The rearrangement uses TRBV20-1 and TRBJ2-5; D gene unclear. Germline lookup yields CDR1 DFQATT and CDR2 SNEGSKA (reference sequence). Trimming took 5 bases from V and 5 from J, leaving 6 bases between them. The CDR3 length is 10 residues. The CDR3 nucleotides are TGCAGTGCTCCGAGGGAGACCCAGTACTTC. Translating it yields CSAPRETQYF.

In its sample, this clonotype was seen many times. Written as DNA, the CDR3 is TGCAGTGCTAGAGTGGGGGTTTCTATGAACACTGAAGCTTTCTTT. This translates into CSARVGVSMNTEAFF. The chain uses TRBV20-1 and TRBJ1-1, with D tentatively TRBD1 (5 bases). The CDR3 length is 15 residues. V lost 1 base and J lost 0, with 12 bases in between. Per germline, CDR1 DFQATT and CDR2 SNEGSKA (reference sequence).

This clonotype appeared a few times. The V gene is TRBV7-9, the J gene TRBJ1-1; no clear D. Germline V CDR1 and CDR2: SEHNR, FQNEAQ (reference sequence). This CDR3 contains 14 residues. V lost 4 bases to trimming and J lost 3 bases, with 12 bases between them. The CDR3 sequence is CASSSSGLYTEAFF. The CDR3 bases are TGTGCCAGCAGCTCCAGTGGACTGTACACTGAAGCTTTCTTT.

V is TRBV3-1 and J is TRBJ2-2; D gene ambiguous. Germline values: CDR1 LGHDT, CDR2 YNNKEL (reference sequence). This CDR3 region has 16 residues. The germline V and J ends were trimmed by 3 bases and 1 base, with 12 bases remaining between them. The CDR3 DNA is TGTGCCAGCAGCCATGAAAGGACGGGGAACACCGGGGAGCTGTTTTTT. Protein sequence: CASSHERTGNTGELFF.

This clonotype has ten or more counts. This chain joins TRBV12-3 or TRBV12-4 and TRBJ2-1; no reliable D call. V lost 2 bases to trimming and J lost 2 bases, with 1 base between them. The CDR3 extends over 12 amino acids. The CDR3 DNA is TGTGCCAGCAGTTTAACCTACAATGAGCAGTTCTTC. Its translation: CASSLTYNEQFF.

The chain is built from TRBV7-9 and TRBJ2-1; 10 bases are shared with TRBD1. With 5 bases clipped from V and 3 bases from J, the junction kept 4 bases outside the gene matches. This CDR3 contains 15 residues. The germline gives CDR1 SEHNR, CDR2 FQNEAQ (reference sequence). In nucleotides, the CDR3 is TGTGCCAGCAGCCACGGGACAGGGGTCTACAATGAGCAGTTCTTC. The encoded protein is CASSHGTGVYNEQFF.

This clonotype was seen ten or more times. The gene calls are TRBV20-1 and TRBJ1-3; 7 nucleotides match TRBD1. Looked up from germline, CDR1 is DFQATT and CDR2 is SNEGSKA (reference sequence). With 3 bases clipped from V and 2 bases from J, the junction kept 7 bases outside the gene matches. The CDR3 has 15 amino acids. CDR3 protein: CSARGQGETGNTIYF. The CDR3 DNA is TGCAGTGCTAGGGGTCAGGGGGAAACTGGAAACACCATATATTTT.

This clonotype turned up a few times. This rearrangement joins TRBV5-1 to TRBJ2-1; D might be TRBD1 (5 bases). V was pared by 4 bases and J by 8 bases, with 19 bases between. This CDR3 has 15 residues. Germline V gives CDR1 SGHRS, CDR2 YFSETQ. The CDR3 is CASSPTGQGLDEQFF. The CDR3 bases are TGCGCCAGCAGCCCCACGGGCCAGGGCCTCGATGAGCAGTTCTTC.

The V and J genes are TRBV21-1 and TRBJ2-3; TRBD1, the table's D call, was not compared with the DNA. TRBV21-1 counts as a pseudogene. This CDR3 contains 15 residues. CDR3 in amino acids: CASKTGQEATDTQYF. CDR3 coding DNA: TGTGCCAGCAAGACGGGACAGGAGGCCACAGATACGCAGTATTTT.

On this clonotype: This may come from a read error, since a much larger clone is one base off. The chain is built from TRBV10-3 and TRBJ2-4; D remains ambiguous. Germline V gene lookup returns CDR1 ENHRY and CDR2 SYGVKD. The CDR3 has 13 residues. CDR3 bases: TGTGCCGCCGCCACTAACCCAGTTGACATTCAGTGCTTC. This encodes CAAATNPVDIQCF.

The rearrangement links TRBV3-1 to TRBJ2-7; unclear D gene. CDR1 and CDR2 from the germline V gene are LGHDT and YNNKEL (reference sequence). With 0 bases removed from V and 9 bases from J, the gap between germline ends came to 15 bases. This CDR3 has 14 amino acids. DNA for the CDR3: TGTGCCAGCAGCCAAGATTCTTACAGCACGGGGCAGTACTTC. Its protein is CASSQDSYSTGQYF.

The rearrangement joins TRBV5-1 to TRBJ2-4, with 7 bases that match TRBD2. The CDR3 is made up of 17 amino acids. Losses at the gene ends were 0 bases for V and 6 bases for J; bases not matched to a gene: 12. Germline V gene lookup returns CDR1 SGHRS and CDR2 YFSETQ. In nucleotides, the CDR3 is TGCGCCAGCAGCTTGGAGGGAGCGGGAAGTTACGGAAACATTCAGTACTTC. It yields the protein CASSLEGAGSYGNIQYF.

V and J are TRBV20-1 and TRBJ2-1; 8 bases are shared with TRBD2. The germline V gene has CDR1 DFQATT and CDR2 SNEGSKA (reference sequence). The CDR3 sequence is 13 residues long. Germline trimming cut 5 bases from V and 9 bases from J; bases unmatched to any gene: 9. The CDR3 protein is CSAHYGLAGEQFF. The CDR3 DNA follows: TGCAGTGCTCACTATGGACTAGCTGGTGAGCAGTTCTTC.

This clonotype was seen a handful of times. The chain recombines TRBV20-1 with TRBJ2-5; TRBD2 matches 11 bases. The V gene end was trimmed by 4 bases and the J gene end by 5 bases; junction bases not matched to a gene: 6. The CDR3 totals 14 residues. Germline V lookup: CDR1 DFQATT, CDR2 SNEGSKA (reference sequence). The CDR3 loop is CSAKPTSGTETQYF. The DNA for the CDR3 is TGCAGTGCTAAACCGACTAGCGGGACGGAGACCCAGTACTTC.

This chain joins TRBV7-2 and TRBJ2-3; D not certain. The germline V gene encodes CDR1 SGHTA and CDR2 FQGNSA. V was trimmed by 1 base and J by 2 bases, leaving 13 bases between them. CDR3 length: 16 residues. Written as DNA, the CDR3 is TGTGCCAGCAGCTTAGACAGACCACTAATCACAGATACGCAGTATTTT. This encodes CASSLDRPLITDTQYF.

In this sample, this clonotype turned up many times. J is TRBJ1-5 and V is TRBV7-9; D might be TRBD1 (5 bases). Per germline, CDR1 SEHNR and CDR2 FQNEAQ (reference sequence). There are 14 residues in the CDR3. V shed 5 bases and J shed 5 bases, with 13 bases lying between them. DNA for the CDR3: TGTGCCAGCAGCCCATTGCGGGGGGATCAGCCCCAGCATTTT. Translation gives CASSPLRGDQPQHF.

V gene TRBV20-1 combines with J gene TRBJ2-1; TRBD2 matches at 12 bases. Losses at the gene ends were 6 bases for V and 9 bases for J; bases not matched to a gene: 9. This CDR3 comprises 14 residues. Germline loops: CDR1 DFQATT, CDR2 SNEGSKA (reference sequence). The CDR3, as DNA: TGCAGTGCCAACCGACTAGCGGGAGTTGTTGAGCAGTTCTTC. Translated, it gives CSANRLAGVVEQFF.

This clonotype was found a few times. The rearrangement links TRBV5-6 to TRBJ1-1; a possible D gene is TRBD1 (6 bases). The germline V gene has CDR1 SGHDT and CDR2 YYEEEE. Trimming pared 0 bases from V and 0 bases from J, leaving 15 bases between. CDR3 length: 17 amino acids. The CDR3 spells CASSLATSGELNTEAFF. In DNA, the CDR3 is TGTGCCAGCAGCTTGGCGACTTCAGGGGAACTGAACACTGAAGCTTTCTTT. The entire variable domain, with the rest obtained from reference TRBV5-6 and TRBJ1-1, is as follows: DAGVTQSPTHLIKTRGQQVTLRCSPKSGHDTVSWYQQALGQGPQFIFQYYEEEERQRGNFPDRFSGHQFPNYSSELNVNALLLGDSALYLCASSLATSGELNTEAFFGQGTRLTVV.

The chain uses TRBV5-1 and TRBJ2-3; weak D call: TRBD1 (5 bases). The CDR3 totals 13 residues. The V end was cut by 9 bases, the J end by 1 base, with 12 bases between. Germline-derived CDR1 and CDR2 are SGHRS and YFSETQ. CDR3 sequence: CAKRGYRTDTQYF. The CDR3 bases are TGCGCCAAAAGGGGATATCGCACAGATACGCAGTATTTT.

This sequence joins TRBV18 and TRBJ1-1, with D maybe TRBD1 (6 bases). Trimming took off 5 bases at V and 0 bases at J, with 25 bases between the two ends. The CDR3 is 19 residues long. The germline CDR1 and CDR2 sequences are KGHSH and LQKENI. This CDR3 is CASSSLSLGGTSMNTEAFF. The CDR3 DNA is TGTGCCAGCTCAAGTTTATCCTTAGGGGGGACCTCAATGAACACTGAAGCTTTCTTT.

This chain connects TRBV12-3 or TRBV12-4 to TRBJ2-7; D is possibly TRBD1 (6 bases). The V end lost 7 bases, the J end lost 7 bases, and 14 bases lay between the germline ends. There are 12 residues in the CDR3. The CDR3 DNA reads TGTGCCAGCATCGGGACATCTACGGAGCAGTACTTC. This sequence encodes CASIGTSTEQYF.

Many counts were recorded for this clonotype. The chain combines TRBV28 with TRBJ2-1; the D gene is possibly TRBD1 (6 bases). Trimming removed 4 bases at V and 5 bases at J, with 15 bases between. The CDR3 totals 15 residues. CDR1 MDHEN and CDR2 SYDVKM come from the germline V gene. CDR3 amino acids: CASSSARQAHNEQFF. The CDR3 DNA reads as TGTGCCAGCAGTTCGGCCAGACAGGCCCACAATGAGCAGTTCTTC.